This T cell receptor (beta chain) was obtained from a study of shared clonotypes between healthy human individuals. A note on this clone: Antigen: not known.

As originally analysed: ImmunoSEQ output held junction-only sequences without quality scores, so filtering differed. Sequencing was performed with immunoSEQ multiplex PCR; in TCRdb, only in-frame clones are kept and a portion is missing. V and J calls and clone size are as listed in that table; D and trimming were resolved from the DNA. The data contain hundreds of thousands of clones, approximately 75% of them singletons. Study-level results: The four-donor shared clonotypes exceeded non-shared clonotypes in generation probability, with non-shared ones scoring lower.

Germline V gene lookup returns CDR1 MNHEY and CDR2 SVGAGI. The length of the CDR3 is 14 residues. V was trimmed by 5 bases and J by 4 bases, leaving 14 bases between them. The material sequenced was memory CD4+ T cells sorted from blood. Regarding subset: CD45RA-negative fraction. This TCR was sampled from a woman aged 25 to 39 in good health. The rearrangement links TRBV6-5 to TRBJ2-5; no clear D gene. CDR3 in DNA: TGTGCCAGCAGTGAAATGTTTTGGTCAGAGACCCAGTACTTC. This codes for CASSEMFWSETQYF.